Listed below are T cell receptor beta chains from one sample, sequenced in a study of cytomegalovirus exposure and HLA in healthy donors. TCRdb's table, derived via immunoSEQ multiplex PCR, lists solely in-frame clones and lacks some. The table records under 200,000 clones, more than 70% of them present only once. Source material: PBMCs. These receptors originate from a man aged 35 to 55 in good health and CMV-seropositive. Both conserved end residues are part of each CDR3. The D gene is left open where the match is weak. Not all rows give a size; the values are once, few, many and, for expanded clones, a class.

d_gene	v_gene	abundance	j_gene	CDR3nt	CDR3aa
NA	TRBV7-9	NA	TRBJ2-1	TGTGCCAGCAGCTTAGGACAGTACAATGAGCAGTTCTTC	CASSLGQYNEQFF
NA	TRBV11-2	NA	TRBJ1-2	TGTGCCAGCAGCCCCTACGCGCAGGGTAACTATGGCTACACCTTC	CASSPYAQGNYGYTF
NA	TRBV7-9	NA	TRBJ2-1	TGTGCCAGCAGCTTAGGCGGTGGCGGGGCCTACAATGAGCAGTTCTTC	CASSLGGGGAYNEQFF
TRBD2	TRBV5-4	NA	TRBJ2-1	TGTGCCAGCAGCTCCGGGTCTCTAGCGGGTAGGAAGTACAATGAGCAGTTCTTC	CASSSGSLAGRKYNEQFF
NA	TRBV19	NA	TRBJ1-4	TGTGCCAGTACGGTTAGTGGGGGCGTAGGTGAAAAACTGTTTTTT	CASTVSGGVGEKLFF
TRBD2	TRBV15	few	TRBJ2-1	TGTGCCACCAGCAGAGAACTAGCGGGAGTCGGAAATGAGCAGTTCTTC	CATSRELAGVGNEQFF
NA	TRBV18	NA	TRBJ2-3	TGTGCCAGCTCTCCGAGGACAGATACGCAGTATTTT	CASSPRTDTQYF
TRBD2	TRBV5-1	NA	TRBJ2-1	TGCGCCAGCAGCCGCGGGACTAGCGGGAGACTTGTGATGAATGAGCAGTTCTTC	CASSRGTSGRLVMNEQFF
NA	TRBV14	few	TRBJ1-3	TGTGCCAGCAGCCCCACCTACTCTGGAAACACCATATATTTT	CASSPTYSGNTIYF
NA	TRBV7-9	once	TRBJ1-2	TGTGCCAGCATCAGGGACTCCTATGGCTACACCTTC	CASIRDSYGYTF
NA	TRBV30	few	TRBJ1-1	TGTGCCTGGAGCTATCGACAAGAGAACACTGAAGCTTTCTTT	CAWSYRQENTEAFF
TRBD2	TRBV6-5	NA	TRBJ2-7	TGTGCCAGCAGTCAAGGCAGCGGGAGGGCCTACGAGCAGTACTTC	CASSQGSGRAYEQYF
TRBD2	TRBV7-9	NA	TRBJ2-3	TGTGCCAGCTCCGTAGCGGGAGGGTTTACAGATACGCAGTATTTT	CASSVAGGFTDTQYF
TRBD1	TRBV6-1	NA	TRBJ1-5	TGTGCCAGCAGAGATGACAGGGGAGGGAATCAGCCCCAGCATTTT	CASRDDRGGNQPQHF
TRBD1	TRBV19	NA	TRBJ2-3	TGTGCCAGTACCCCCTTCGTGCAGGGGGAGCCAGATACGCAGTATTTT	CASTPFVQGEPDTQYF
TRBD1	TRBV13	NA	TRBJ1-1	TGTGCCAGCAGCCCCCAACAGGGGTTGAACACTGAAGCTTTCTTT	CASSPQQGLNTEAFF
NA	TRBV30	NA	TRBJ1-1	TGTGCCTGGAGTTCCTTAGGGGTGGCTGAAGCTTTCTTT	CAWSSLGVAEAFF
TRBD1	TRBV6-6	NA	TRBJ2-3	TGTGCCAGCAGGTGGACAGGTAGCACAGATACGCAGTATTTT	CASRWTGSTDTQYF
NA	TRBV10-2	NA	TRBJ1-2	TGCGCCAGCAGTGAGGGGGGGGAGGATGGCTACACCTTC	CASSEGGEDGYTF
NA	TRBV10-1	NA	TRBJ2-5	TGCGCCAGCAGTGGTAGGGGGCAAGAGACCCAGTACTTC	CASSGRGQETQYF
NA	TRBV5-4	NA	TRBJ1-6	TGTGCCAGCAGCCTCGGGCCATCGGGGGATTCACCCCTCCACTTT	CASSLGPSGDSPLHF
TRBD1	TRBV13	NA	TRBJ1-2	TGTGCCAGCAGCCCTCGTAGAACGGACAGGCGTGCCTATGGCTACACCTTC	CASSPRRTDRRAYGYTF
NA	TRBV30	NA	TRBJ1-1	TGTGCCTGGAGGCCACAGGGAAGGAACACTGAAGCTTTCTTT	CAWRPQGRNTEAFF
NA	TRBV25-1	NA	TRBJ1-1	TGTGCCAGCAGTGAATCCTCATCCGGACTCCTGAACACTGAAGCTTTCTTT	CASSESSSGLLNTEAFF
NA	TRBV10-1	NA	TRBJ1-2	TGCGCCAGCAGTGAGACGGGGGTTCGTGGCTACACCTTC	CASSETGVRGYTF
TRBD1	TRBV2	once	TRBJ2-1	TGTGCCAGCAGTGCGATTGGACAGGGACCCTACAATGAGCAGTTCTTC	CASSAIGQGPYNEQFF
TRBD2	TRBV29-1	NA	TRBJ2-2	TGCAGCGTCGTGGGACTAGCGGGGACCGGGGAGCTGTTTTTT	CSVVGLAGTGELFF
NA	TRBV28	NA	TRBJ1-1	TGTGCCAGCAGGAAATCGGGGGGGAACACTGAAGCTTTCTTT	CASRKSGGNTEAFF
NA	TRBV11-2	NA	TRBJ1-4	TGTGCCAGCAGCTCAAGCGGAAGGGCTACTAATGAAAAACTGTTTTTT	CASSSSGRATNEKLFF
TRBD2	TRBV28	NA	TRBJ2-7	TGTGCCAGCGGGAGGGAGGCGTACTACGAGCAGTACTTC	CASGREAYYEQYF
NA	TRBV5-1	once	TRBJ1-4	TGCGCCAGCAGCACCCACAGGGCTGGTAATGAAAAACTGTTTTTT	CASSTHRAGNEKLFF
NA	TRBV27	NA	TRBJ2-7	TGTGCCAGCAGTTCCTCGTGGGAGGAGAATCTATACGAGCAGTACTTC	CASSSSWEENLYEQYF
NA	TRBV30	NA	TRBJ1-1	TGTGCCTGGAGTTTTCGACGGGGTAGCACTGAAGCTTTCTTT	CAWSFRRGSTEAFF
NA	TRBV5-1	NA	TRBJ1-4	TGCGCCAGCAGCTTTGGGGTGGGAGGTGAAAAACTGTTTTTT	CASSFGVGGEKLFF
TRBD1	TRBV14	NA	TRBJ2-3	TGTGCCAGCAGCCAAGACAGGGGGTGGCCAGATACGCAGTATTTT	CASSQDRGWPDTQYF